These T cell receptor beta chains were read from a single sample in a study of human thymus T cells. The protocol was immunoSEQ multiplex PCR, while the TCRdb copy is restricted to in-frame clones and leaves out a portion. Among some 130,000 clones, around 94% were seen once, and the ten largest hold around 0.025%. The sequenced sample was thymus tissue. These receptors came from a boy younger than two with a congenital heart defect but otherwise immunologically healthy. Both conserved end residues are part of each CDR3. The order of the fields is V gene, clone size, D gene, J gene, CDR3 DNA, CDR3 protein. The D gene is left open where the match is weak. Not every row has a clone size; where given, it reads once, few, many or a size class.

>TRBV10-2|-|-|TRBJ2-7
TGCGCCAGCAGGGGGGTTTGGGGATCTACCTACGAGCAGTACTTC
CASRGVWGSTYEQYF
>TRBV18|-|-|TRBJ2-1
TGTGCCAGCTCACCACCCAGCTCCTACAATGAGCAGTTCTTC
CASSPPSSYNEQFF
>TRBV7-9|-|TRBD1|TRBJ2-3
TGTGCCAGCAGTACAGGACAGGCCGCTACAGCACATACGCAGTATTTT
CASSTGQAATAHTQYF
>TRBV7-2|once|-|TRBJ2-5
TGTGCCAGCAGCCCAGCAAACGGGGAGCAAGAGACCCAGTACTTC
CASSPANGEQETQYF
>TRBV5-1|-|-|TRBJ2-7
TGCGCCAGCAGCTTGGTAGGACAGTCTGATTTTCCACATCCCTCCCCCTACGAGCAGTACTTC
CASSLVGQSDFPHPSPYEQYF
>TRBV20-1|-|TRBD1|TRBJ2-7
TGCAGTGCTGTAGACAGGGGTAAGCAGTACTTC
CSAVDRGKQYF
>TRBV7-9|-|TRBD2|TRBJ2-3
TGTGCCGGGTCAACACCGGGACTAGCCACAGATACGCAGTATTTT
CAGSTPGLATDTQYF
>TRBV2|-|-|TRBJ2-7
TGTGCCAGCAGGGGCCCTAGGGGGGCCCTTCTCTACGAGCAGTACTTC
CASRGPRGALLYEQYF
>TRBV4-3|-|-|TRBJ2-3
TGCGCCAGCAGCCAAGATGAGGGGGCGGGGGGAACAGATACGCAGTATTTT
CASSQDEGAGGTDTQYF
>TRBV2|-|-|TRBJ2-3
TGTGCCAGCAGTGCTCAGGGTAGGGCAGATACGCAGTATTTT
CASSAQGRADTQYF
>TRBV11-2|-|-|TRBJ2-1
TGTGCCAGCAGCTTAGGGACTAACGAGCAGTTCTTC
CASSLGTNEQFF
>TRBV6-5|-|-|TRBJ2-2
TGTGCCAGCGGGGGGCGGACCGGGGAGCTGTTTTTT
CASGGRTGELFF
>TRBV30|-|-|TRBJ1-2
TGTGCCTGGATTGGGCGGGGTCCTGGCTACACCTTC
CAWIGRGPGYTF
>TRBV19|-|TRBD2|TRBJ2-2
TGTGCCAGTAGTATCCACGCGGGGGACTCCACCGGGGAGCTGTTTTTT
CASSIHAGDSTGELFF
>TRBV27|-|-|TRBJ1-4
TGTGCCAGCAGTCCGCGGGACGGCAGTAATGAAAAACTGTTTTTT
CASSPRDGSNEKLFF
>TRBV11-2|-|TRBD2|TRBJ2-1
TGTGCCAGCAGCCCAACCCCTACTAGCGGGGTCAACAATGAGCAGTTCTTC
CASSPTPTSGVNNEQFF
>TRBV7-8|-|-|TRBJ1-1
TGTGCCAGCAGCCCTCCTCGTCCGAACACTGAAGCTTTCTTT
CASSPPRPNTEAFF
>TRBV7-3|-|-|TRBJ2-5
TGTGCCAGCAGCCACCTGCGGACCCAGTACTTC
CASSHLRTQYF
>TRBV27|-|-|TRBJ1-1
TGTGCCAGCAGTTTATCGAATGGGGGGTTGAACACTGAAGCTTTCTTT
CASSLSNGGLNTEAFF
>TRBV15|few|-|TRBJ1-1
TGTGCCACCAGCAGCCAACCTACAGGGATGCAACCTGAAGCTTTCTTT
CATSSQPTGMQPEAFF
>TRBV4-2|few|-|TRBJ2-7
TGTGCCAGCAGCCAAGTTGGGGCTGGGTACGAGCAGTACTTC
CASSQVGAGYEQYF
>TRBV6-1|-|TRBD2|TRBJ2-2
TGTGCCAGCAGTGAAGCGCTAGCGGGGGGTGGCACCGGGGAGCTGTTTTTT
CASSEALAGGGTGELFF